Below are 28 T cell receptor beta chains sequenced from a single sample in a study of blood T cell repertoires in COVID-19 (dated by TCRdb to 2018 to 2021). Libraries were prepared through the immunoSEQ multiplex PCR assay. Sourced from immuneACCESS, this table was stored by TCRdb with only in-frame sequences that have V and J called. A share of the clones is absent; for the studies checked, an unresolved V gene accounts for under half, and the remainder has no known explanation. The sample table contains roughly 230,000 clones; only one count was recorded for around 87% of them. The top ten clones comprise under 2.5% of the sample. The sample consisted of peripheral blood. Receptor source: a woman aged 60-75 years with COVID-19, enrolled during active disease.

The gene calls are TRBV5-1 and TRBJ2-3; maybe TRBD2 (6 bases). V lost 3 bases to trimming and J lost 9 bases, with 17 bases between them. The CDR3 totals 14 residues. CDR1 SGHRS and CDR2 YFSETQ come from the germline V gene. In nucleotides, the CDR3 is TGCGCCAGCAGCTCCCAAAGGACTACCAGAACGCAGTATTTT. Translated: CASSSQRTTRTQYF. Complete variable domain (other parts from reference TRBV5-1 and TRBJ2-3): KAGVTQTPRYLIKTRGQQVTLSCSPISGHRSVSWYQQTPGQGLQFLFEYFSETQRNKGNFPGRFSGRQFSNSRSEMNVSTLELGDSALYLCASSSQRTTRTQYFGPGTRLTVL.

The chain carries TRBV5-1 and TRBJ1-1, with D maybe TRBD1 (5 bases). This CDR3 is 14 amino acids long. Trimming left V 1 base short and J 2 bases short, with 9 bases between. Germline V CDR1 and CDR2: SGHRS, YFSETQ. CDR3 sequence reads: CASSLRGGNTEAFF. Here the CDR3 DNA reads TGCGCCAGCAGCTTGAGGGGTGGCAACACTGAAGCTTTCTTT.

This chain joins TRBV6-6 and TRBJ2-7; D remains ambiguous. The germline V gene has CDR1 MNHNY and CDR2 SVGAGI (reference sequence). V gave up 5 bases and J gave up 3 bases, with 5 bases separating them. The CDR3 has 11 residues. In nucleotides, the CDR3 is TGTGCCAGCAGTCCGAGCTACGAGCAGTACTTC. This codes for CASSPSYEQYF.

The gene calls are TRBV30 and TRBJ1-1; 7 bases agree with TRBD1. CDR1 is GTSNPN and CDR2 is SVGIG in the germline V gene (reference sequence). Trimming at V came to 4 bases and at J to 2 bases, leaving 4 bases not matched to a gene. This CDR3 comprises 13 residues. CDR3 nucleotide sequence: TGTGCCTGGATGGGGACAGCCAACACTGAAGCTTTCTTT. Residues: CAWMGTANTEAFF.

This clone appeared a single time. The chain joins TRBV30 to TRBJ1-3; D perhaps matches TRBD1 (5 bases). V lost 4 bases, J lost 0 bases, and 13 bases lay in between. CDR1 is GTSNPN and CDR2 is SVGIG in the germline V gene (reference sequence). CDR3 length: 15 residues. The CDR3: CAWKYWGDSGNTIYF. CDR3 DNA sequence: TGTGCCTGGAAGTATTGGGGGGACTCTGGAAACACCATATATTTT.

The gene calls are TRBV18 and TRBJ1-2; 7 bases line up with TRBD1. From germline, CDR1 is KGHSH and CDR2 LQKENI. V shed 1 base, J shed 6 bases, and the junction held 8 bases outside the gene matches. This CDR3 spans 15 amino acids. The CDR3 nucleotides are TGTGCCAGCTCACCACGCCGAGGACAGGCGGATGGCTACACCTTC. Amino acid sequence: CASSPRRGQADGYTF.

This chain uses TRBV19 with TRBJ2-5; 9 bases match TRBD1. CDR3 size: 15 residues. CDR1 is LNHDA, CDR2 SQIVND, per germline (reference sequence). The trim removed 3 bases at V and 4 bases at J, leaving 6 bases unmatched. CDR3 in DNA: TGTGCCAGTAGTATCCACAGGGGGCCGGGAGAGACCCAGTACTTC. It is translated as CASSIHRGPGETQYF.

CDR3 nucleotide sequence: TGTGCCAGTAGGCCACCGGGGGGACATAGCAATCAGCCCCAGCATTTT. It translates to CASRPPGGHSNQPQHF. The V call is TRBV19, the J call TRBJ1-5, with D possibly matching TRBD1 (6 bases). Trimming took off 6 bases at V and 0 bases at J, with 15 bases between the two ends. This CDR3 is 16 amino acids long. Germline V gene sequence: CDR1 LNHDA, CDR2 SQIVND (reference sequence). Full variable domain (outside the CDR3, taken from reference TRBV19 and TRBJ1-5): DGGITQSPKYLFRKEGQNVTLSCEQNLNHDAMYWYRQDPGQGLRLIYYSQIVNDFQKGDIAEGYSVSREKKESFPLTVTSAQKNPTAFYLCASRPPGGHSNQPQHFGDGTRLSIL.

This chain connects TRBV6-1 to TRBJ1-1; D not certain. The CDR3 is made up of 14 amino acids. V lost 1 base and J lost 6, with 12 bases in between. Germline assignment: CDR1 MNHNS and CDR2 SASEGT. CDR3 in amino acids: CASSEVAGEAEAFF. The CDR3 DNA sequence: TGTGCCAGCAGTGAAGTAGCCGGGGAGGCTGAAGCTTTCTTT.

On this clone: Other DNA sequences from this sample encode an identical CDR3 as well. The genes are TRBV7-9 and TRBJ1-2; 9 bases agree with TRBD1. V gave up 5 bases and J gave up 2 bases; unmatched junction bases: 3. The CDR3 contains 14 residues. From germline, CDR1 is SEHNR and CDR2 FQNEAQ (reference sequence). The CDR3 here is CASSLGQGNYGYTF. The CDR3 DNA is TGTGCCAGCAGCCTCGGACAGGGGAACTATGGCTACACCTTC.

V and J are TRBV7-2 and TRBJ1-1; TRBD1 is a possible D gene (6 bases). From germline, CDR1 is SGHTA and CDR2 FQGNSA. This CDR3 comprises 16 residues. Trimming took 1 base from V and 5 from J, leaving 17 bases between them. CDR3 sequence (DNA): TGTGCCAGCAGCTTAGGGGGGGGCTGGACGGGAACTGAAGCTTTCTTT. Protein: CASSLGGGWTGTEAFF.

The chain joins TRBV3-1 (or the pseudogene TRBV3-2) to TRBJ2-1; 16 bases agree with TRBD2. V was clipped by 4 bases and J by 9 bases; unmatched bases: 3. This CDR3 region has 15 residues. The germline V gene has CDR1 LGHDT and CDR2 YNNKEL (reference sequence). The CDR3 protein is CASSPGLAGGPEQFF. The CDR3 region has the DNA TGTGCCAGCAGCCCGGGACTAGCGGGGGGGCCTGAGCAGTTCTTC.

The chain has TRBV4-1 and TRBJ2-3, with 9 bases lining up with TRBD2. Germline trimming cut 5 bases from V and 1 base from J; bases unmatched to any gene: 4. Germline-derived CDR1 and CDR2 are MGHRA and YSYEKL. The CDR3 totals 15 residues. In DNA, the CDR3 is TGCGCCAGCAGCAGACTAGCGGCCCGCACAGATACGCAGTATTTT. This translates into CASSRLAARTDTQYF.

This rearrangement joins TRBV6-2 or TRBV6-3 to TRBJ2-7; 11 nucleotides agree with TRBD2. Trimming at V came to 4 bases and at J to 2 bases, leaving 1 base not matched to a gene. In germline, CDR1 is MNHEY, CDR2 SVGEGT. This CDR3 region has 14 residues. DNA for the CDR3: TGTGCCAGCAGTTTAGCGGGGGGGACCTACGAGCAGTACTTC. This translates into CASSLAGGTYEQYF.

This clone was observed a single time. This sequence joins TRBV7-8 and TRBJ2-7, with 11 bases lining up with TRBD2. Losses at the gene ends were 3 bases for V and 12 bases for J; bases not matched to a gene: 16. Germline V CDR1 and CDR2: SGHVS, FQNEAQ. The CDR3 has 16 residues. CDR3: CASSFSRLAGNLQPYF. The CDR3 DNA sequence: TGTGCCAGCAGCTTTTCTCGACTAGCGGGGAACCTACAGCCGTACTTC.

This clone appeared a single time. DNA for the CDR3: TGCGCCAGCAGCCAAGTACCGGACAGGTCCTACGAGCAGTACTTC. Encoded protein: CASSQVPDRSYEQYF. This chain uses TRBV4-1 with TRBJ2-7; TRBD1 matches 7 bases. Germline V gene sequence: CDR1 MGHRA, CDR2 YSYEKL. With V trimmed by 1 base and J by 1 base, 4 bases remained unmatched. This CDR3 spans 15 amino acids.

The chain couples TRBV11-2 to TRBJ2-1; no clear D. Germline CDR1 is SGHAT and CDR2 is FQNNGV. Trimming shortened V by 2 bases and J by 1 base, and 15 bases separated the two germline ends. This CDR3 has 17 amino acids. The CDR3 coding sequence is TGTGCCAGCAGCTTAACCGGTAGTGCTCTTTCCTACAATGAGCAGTTCTTC. Its protein is CASSLTGSALSYNEQFF.

V is TRBV4-2 and J is TRBJ2-4, with 10 bases aligning to TRBD2. This CDR3 has 17 residues. Germline V gene lookup returns CDR1 LGHNA and CDR2 YNFKEQ. Trimming took 0 bases from V and 5 from J; bases not matched to a gene: 7. CDR3: CASSQDVSSGGENIQYF. CDR3 nucleotides: TGTGCCAGCAGCCAAGACGTGTCTAGCGGGGGCGAAAACATTCAGTACTTC.

The chain combines TRBV7-2 with TRBJ2-5, with D perhaps matching TRBD2 (6 bases). The CDR3 loop spans 16 amino acids. With 2 bases removed from V and 5 bases from J, the gap between germline ends came to 18 bases. Germline-derived CDR1 and CDR2 are SGHTA and FQGNSA. CDR3 sequence reads: CASSLPPGVPGETQYF. The CDR3 DNA follows: TGTGCCAGCAGCTTACCGCCGGGGGTCCCTGGGGAGACCCAGTACTTC.

The chain joins TRBV2 to TRBJ2-5, with D perhaps TRBD2 (6 bases). This CDR3 region has 14 residues. V was pared by 4 bases and J by 6 bases, with 15 bases between. The germline gives CDR1 SNHLY, CDR2 FYNNEI. CDR3 sequence reads: CASSVRGLGKTQYF. DNA for the CDR3: TGTGCCAGCAGTGTGCGGGGCCTCGGGAAGACCCAGTACTTC.

The V call is TRBV7-8, the J call TRBJ1-6; D is possibly TRBD1 (6 bases). The CDR3 is made up of 14 amino acids. From germline, CDR1 is SGHVS and CDR2 FQNEAQ. Trimming left V 3 bases short and J 10 bases short, with 13 bases between. Here the CDR3 DNA reads TGTGCCAGCAGCTTGCAGGGGTCTCACTCACCCCTCCACTTT. It specifies CASSLQGSHSPLHF.

V gene TRBV5-4 combines with J gene TRBJ2-2; perhaps TRBD2 as D (6 bases). Trimming shortened V by 4 bases and J by 0 bases, and 13 bases separated the two germline ends. This CDR3 is built from 16 residues. Germline CDR1 SGHNT, CDR2 YYREEE (reference sequence). CDR3 sequence: CASSVDYSTNTGELFF. The CDR3 DNA follows: TGTGCCAGCAGCGTGGACTACTCCACGAACACCGGGGAGCTGTTTTTT. Variable domain in full (rest from reference TRBV5-4 and TRBJ2-2): ETGVTQSPTHLIKTRGQQVTLRCSSQSGHNTVSWYQQALGQGPQFIFQYYREEENGRGNFPPRFSGLQFPNYSSELNVNALELDDSALYLCASSVDYSTNTGELFFGEGSRLTVL.

This sequence joins TRBV4-3 and TRBJ1-1, with D possibly TRBD1 on 5 matching bases. Trimming pared 0 bases from V and 11 bases from J, leaving 16 bases between. The germline V gene has CDR1 LGHNA and CDR2 YSLEER. The CDR3 length is 14 residues. In nucleotides, the CDR3 is TGCGCCAGCAGCCAAGATAGTGGTCCCGGGGGGGCTTTCTTT. It specifies CASSQDSGPGGAFF.

The gene calls are TRBV28 and TRBJ2-5; D ambiguous. V lost 7 bases to trimming and J lost 7 bases, with 10 bases between them. Looked up from germline, CDR1 is MDHEN and CDR2 is SYDVKM. The CDR3 extends over 11 amino acids. CDR3 in amino acids: CASNHPGTQYF. The CDR3 DNA is TGTGCCAGCAATCACCCAGGGACCCAGTACTTC. Based on the CDR3 plus reference TRBV28 and TRBJ2-5, the full variable domain is DVKVTQSSRYLVKRTGEKVFLECVQDMDHENMFWYRQDPGLGLRLIYFSYDVKMKEKGDIPEGYSVSREKKERFSLILESASTNQTSMYLCASNHPGTQYFGPGTRLLVL.

This chain links TRBV6-5 with TRBJ1-2; TRBD1 is a possible D gene (5 bases). Trimming left V 5 bases short and J 7 bases short, with 14 bases between. The V gene's germline CDR1 is MNHEY and CDR2 SVGAGI. This CDR3 has 13 amino acids. CDR3 sequence reads: CASSPTTGGGYTF. The CDR3 DNA reads TGTGCCAGCAGTCCAACGACGGGGGGTGGCTACACCTTC.

The V call is TRBV7-9, the J call TRBJ1-1; no clear D. Germline CDR1 and CDR2: SEHNR and FQNEAQ (reference sequence). The germline V and J ends were trimmed by 5 bases and 7 bases, with 11 bases remaining between them. The CDR3 covers 12 residues. Here the CDR3 reads CASSVSSGEAFF. In DNA, the CDR3 is TGTGCCAGCAGCGTATCCAGCGGTGAAGCTTTCTTT.

The V and J genes are TRBV9 and TRBJ1-2, with a weak D call TRBD1 (5 bases). The CDR3 sequence is 15 residues long. The ends were cut back, 0 bases at V and 4 bases at J, with 13 bases in the middle. Germline CDR1 SGDLS, CDR2 YYNGEE. The CDR3 region is CASSVATSGVYGYTF. Written as DNA, the CDR3 is TGTGCCAGCAGCGTAGCTACGTCGGGGGTCTATGGCTACACCTTC.

The chain links TRBV6-2 or TRBV6-3 to TRBJ2-1; 11 positions agree with TRBD2. The CDR3 covers 15 residues. Unmatched junction bases numbered 4, after V lost 2 bases and J lost 7 bases. Germline V lookup: CDR1 MNHEY, CDR2 SVGEGT. CDR3: CASSYRLAGRNEQFF. DNA of the CDR3: TGTGCCAGCAGTTACAGACTAGCGGGAAGAAATGAGCAGTTCTTC.